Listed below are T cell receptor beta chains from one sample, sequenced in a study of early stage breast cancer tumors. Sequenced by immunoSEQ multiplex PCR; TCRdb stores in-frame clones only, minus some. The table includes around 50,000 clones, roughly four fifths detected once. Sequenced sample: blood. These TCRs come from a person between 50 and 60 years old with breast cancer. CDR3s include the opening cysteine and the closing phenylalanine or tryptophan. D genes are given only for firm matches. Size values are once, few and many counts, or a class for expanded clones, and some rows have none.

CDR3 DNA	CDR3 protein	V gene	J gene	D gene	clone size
TGTGCCAGCAGTTGGCAGAACTATGGCTACACCTTC	CASSWQNYGYTF	TRBV28	TRBJ1-2	NA	NA
TGTGCCAGCAGCTTAGCTAGCGGGGGGCCTGATACGCAGTATTTT	CASSLASGGPDTQYF	TRBV7-2	TRBJ2-3	TRBD2	NA
TGTGCCAGCAGCTTGGTGCAGGGGGCGGCTTCACCCCTCCACTTT	CASSLVQGAASPLHF	TRBV5-6	TRBJ1-6	TRBD1	few
TGCGCCAGCAGCCAAGACGGGGGGTACCAAGAGACCCAGTACTTC	CASSQDGGYQETQYF	TRBV4-1	TRBJ2-5	TRBD2	NA
TGTGCCACCAGTCCGGGACTAGGTCTGAATGAGCAGTTCTTC	CATSPGLGLNEQFF	TRBV2	TRBJ2-1	TRBD2	NA
TGTGCCAGCAGCTTTATGGGAGGTCCAGGTCAGCCCCAGCATTTT	CASSFMGGPGQPQHF	TRBV5-5	TRBJ1-5	NA	NA
TGCGCCAGCAGCACCGGGGGACAGGGGTCCGGTATCTACGAGCAGTACTTC	CASSTGGQGSGIYEQYF	TRBV5-1	TRBJ2-7	TRBD1	NA
TGTGCCAGCAGCGTAGGTGATAGCGGGGGCCTTAGCAGCCAGTACTTC	CASSVGDSGGLSSQYF	TRBV9	TRBJ2-5	TRBD2	NA
TGTGCCAGCTCACATGATAGATCGCGCGGCGGCAATGAGCAGTTCTTC	CASSHDRSRGGNEQFF	TRBV18	TRBJ2-1	NA	NA
TGCGCCAGCAGCTTGGGTGTCGGGGGGACGGCAGATACGCAGTATTTT	CASSLGVGGTADTQYF	TRBV5-1	TRBJ2-3	TRBD2	NA
TGTGCCAGCACCCAATCCGGAGATACGCAGTATTTT	CASTQSGDTQYF	TRBV7-9	TRBJ2-3	NA	NA
TGCGCCAGCAGCCAAGGGAACAGGGAAAATTCACCCCTCCACTTT	CASSQGNRENSPLHF	TRBV4-3	TRBJ1-6	NA	once
TGTGCCAGCAGAATAACTAGCACAGATACGCAGTATTTT	CASRITSTDTQYF	TRBV6-5	TRBJ2-3	NA	NA
TGCAGTGCCCCGACAGGGTATGGCTACACCTTC	CSAPTGYGYTF	TRBV20-1	TRBJ1-2	TRBD1	few
TGTGCCAGCAGCTTAGGGAGAAGGCAGGGGATCTCTGGGGCCAACGTCCTGACTTTC	CASSLGRRQGISGANVLTF	TRBV7-9	TRBJ2-6	NA	NA
TGTGCCAGCAGGCAGGGGGCTTCAGTCGAGACCCAGTACTTC	CASRQGASVETQYF	TRBV5-8	TRBJ2-5	TRBD1	NA
TGTGCCAGCAGCTTAGCAAGGTGGACCGGGGATGAAGCTTTCTTT	CASSLARWTGDEAFF	TRBV7-2	TRBJ1-1	NA	NA
TGTGCCAGCTCAGCGGGGACAGGGGGCCAAGAGACCCAGTACTTC	CASSAGTGGQETQYF	TRBV18	TRBJ2-5	TRBD1	NA
TGTGCCAGCAGCCTCCGAGGTACGCAGTATTTT	CASSLRGTQYF	TRBV7-9	TRBJ2-3	NA	few
TGTGCCATCAGTGTCCCCCGGGGAGATTCGAACACCGGGGAGCTGTTTTTT	CAISVPRGDSNTGELFF	TRBV10-3	TRBJ2-2	NA	NA
TGCGCCAGCGGGGGACTAGCGGCCATTAGAAACATTCAGTACTTC	CASGGLAAIRNIQYF	TRBV10-1	TRBJ2-4	TRBD2	NA
TGTGCCAGTAGTGATCCGGGACAGGGGGAAAGGGGGCGGGACCACAATGAGCAGTTCTTC	CASSDPGQGERGRDHNEQFF	TRBV19	TRBJ2-1	TRBD1	NA
TGTGCCAGCAGTTACAGGAGTATGGGCAATCAGCCCCAGCATTTT	CASSYRSMGNQPQHF	TRBV28	TRBJ1-5	NA	NA
TGTGCCAGCTCCCCGGACTTCCAAGAGACCCAGTACTTC	CASSPDFQETQYF	TRBV7-2	TRBJ2-5	NA	NA
TGTGCCAGCAGCTTCGGGGGCACCGGCACAGATACGCAGTATTTT	CASSFGGTGTDTQYF	TRBV7-3	TRBJ2-3	NA	NA
TGTGCCAGTGCGGCCCTTCTAAATTCACCCCTCCACTTT	CASAALLNSPLHF	TRBV6-6	TRBJ1-6	NA	NA
TGCAGCGCCCTCTCGGGACAGGGGAACGAGCAGTACTTC	CSALSGQGNEQYF	TRBV29-1	TRBJ2-7	TRBD1	NA
TGTGCCTGGGCCCCAGGGGAACCCAAAAACATTCAGTACTTC	CAWAPGEPKNIQYF	TRBV30	TRBJ2-4	NA	once
TGCAGCGCCGCGGGGAACACCGGGGAGCTGTTTTTT	CSAAGNTGELFF	TRBV29-1	TRBJ2-2	NA	few
TGTGCCAGCAGTTTATATATGCCCCTCCGGGGCGGGGATCGGGAGCTGTTTTTT	CASSLYMPLRGGDRELFF	TRBV28	TRBJ2-2	NA	NA
TGTGCCAGTAGGGCCCTACTAGCGGGAGATAATGAGCAGTTCTTC	CASRALLAGDNEQFF	TRBV19	TRBJ2-1	TRBD2	few
TGTGCCAGCACGCAGGGGGTAATAGAGACCCAGTACTTC	CASTQGVIETQYF	TRBV28	TRBJ2-5	TRBD1	NA
TGTGCCAGCAGTGAATTAGGGCAGTATGGCTACACCTTC	CASSELGQYGYTF	TRBV25-1	TRBJ1-2	NA	once
TGCGCCAGCAGCCCGGCGGGGGGCCTCCAAGAGACCCAGTACTTC	CASSPAGGLQETQYF	TRBV5-1	TRBJ2-5	TRBD2	NA
TGTGCCAGCAGCCTATACGGGACTAGCGGGAGTCATGAGCAGTTCTTC	CASSLYGTSGSHEQFF	TRBV7-2	TRBJ2-1	TRBD2	NA
TGCGCCAGCAGCTTCGCGGGGGAATTATCGAACTATGGCTACACCTTC	CASSFAGELSNYGYTF	TRBV5-1	TRBJ1-2	NA	NA
TGTGCCAGCAGTTTAAGCAGGGGCCCCTACGAGCAGTACTTC	CASSLSRGPYEQYF	TRBV27	TRBJ2-7	NA	once
TGTGCCAGCAGCTTGTTTATGACCGGGGGGCCTGGGGCCAACGTCCTGACTTTC	CASSLFMTGGPGANVLTF	TRBV5-6	TRBJ2-6	NA	NA
TGTGCCAGCAGTAACCACTTTTATGGGGGCCCCAATCAGCCCCAGCATTTT	CASSNHFYGGPNQPQHF	TRBV28	TRBJ1-5	NA	NA
TGTGCCAGCAGCGCAAGGACAGGGACCTATGGCTACACCTTC	CASSARTGTYGYTF	TRBV6-5	TRBJ1-2	TRBD1	NA
TGTGCCAGCAGCTTAGGGACGGGCCCAGCGGGCTCCGAGCAGTACTTC	CASSLGTGPAGSEQYF	TRBV7-9	TRBJ2-7	NA	NA